Listed below are T cell receptor beta chains from one sample, sequenced in a study of blood T cell repertoires in COVID-19. This table comes from immunoSEQ multiplex PCR, and its TCRdb copy is limited to in-frame clones, with some not included. Among fewer than 200,000 clones, 70% to 85% were seen once, and the ten largest hold around 19%. Sequenced material: PBMCs or T cells enriched from blood (not recorded which). These receptors originate from a woman aged 70-85 years in a cohort exposed to, infected with or recovered from COVID-19 (not recorded which). The CDR3 runs from the conserved cysteine through the conserved F or W. A D gene is named only where the DNA matches it firmly. Size is omitted from some rows. Given values are once, few, many or a class for expanded clones.

J gene,clone size,V gene,D gene,CDR3 DNA,CDR3 protein
TRBJ2-7,NA,TRBV7-2,TRBD1,TGTGCCAGCAGCCTGGGACAGGGGCTCTCCTACGAGCAGTACTTC,CASSLGQGLSYEQYF
TRBJ2-1,NA,TRBV20-1,NA,TGCAGTGCTAGTTGGATGGGCTCCCCCTCCTACAATGAGCAGTTCTTC,CSASWMGSPSYNEQFF
TRBJ2-5,NA,TRBV7-8,NA,TGTGCCAGCAGCCCAGCGGGACACGGGACCCAGTACTTC,CASSPAGHGTQYF
TRBJ1-2,NA,TRBV28,NA,TGTGCCAGCAGGTATCTCGGTGGCTACACCTTC,CASRYLGGYTF
TRBJ1-1,once,TRBV19,TRBD1,TGTGCCAGTAGGCCCTCGGACAGGCGGAACACTGAAGCTTTCTTT,CASRPSDRRNTEAFF
TRBJ2-1,NA,TRBV12-3/TRBV12-4,NA,TGTGCCAGCAGTTTAGGAGGATACAATGAGCAGTTCTTC,CASSLGGYNEQFF
TRBJ1-4,NA,TRBV15,NA,TGTGCCACCAGCAGAGGTAGCCGGGAAGGTGAAAAACTGTTTTTT,CATSRGSREGEKLFF
TRBJ1-1,NA,TRBV7-9,NA,TGTGCCAGCAGCTTAGCGGGGGGAGTCAGGGCGGCTTTCTTT,CASSLAGGVRAAFF
TRBJ1-2,NA,TRBV7-2,NA,TGTGCCAGCAGCTTAGCGAGTGAGTGGGGCTACACCTTC,CASSLASEWGYTF
TRBJ2-1,NA,TRBV11-3,TRBD2,TGTGCCAGCAGCTTAGAACCGGGAGGCTCCTACAATGAGCAGTTCTTC,CASSLEPGGSYNEQFF
TRBJ2-7,NA,TRBV27,TRBD1,TGTGTCCCCTTCCTGACAGGGCTTACCTACGAGCAGTACTTC,CVPFLTGLTYEQYF
TRBJ1-5,NA,TRBV5-1,NA,TGCGCCAGCAGCCAAAGTCAGGGTCAGCCCCAGCATTTT,CASSQSQGQPQHF
TRBJ2-2,few,TRBV4-2,NA,TGTGCCAGCAGCCAAGAAAGCGGATCGAACACCGGGGAGCTGTTTTTT,CASSQESGSNTGELFF
TRBJ1-1,NA,TRBV7-8,NA,TGTGCCAGCAGCTTAGCGACTGGGTGGAACACTGAAGCTTTCTTT,CASSLATGWNTEAFF
TRBJ2-1,NA,TRBV28,NA,TGTGCCAGCAGTAAATACGAGGGGGTTCACAATGAGCAGTTCTTC,CASSKYEGVHNEQFF
TRBJ1-1,NA,TRBV9,TRBD1,TGTGCCAGCAGCGGAGGGACAGGGAACACTGAAGCTTTCTTT,CASSGGTGNTEAFF
TRBJ1-6,NA,TRBV28,TRBD1,TGTGCCAGCGTTGGGCCGGGACAGGGTGATTCACCCCTCCACTTT,CASVGPGQGDSPLHF
TRBJ1-5,NA,TRBV28,TRBD1,TGTGCCAGCAGTTGGACAGGGGGAAGCAATCAGCCCCAGCATTTT,CASSWTGGSNQPQHF
TRBJ2-3,NA,TRBV18,NA,TGTGCCAGCTCACCACGGCACCCGGGGGCAGATACGCAGTATTTT,CASSPRHPGADTQYF
TRBJ2-1,NA,TRBV2,TRBD1,TGTGCCAGCAGTGAGACAGGGGGGCCCTACAATGAGCAGTTCTTC,CASSETGGPYNEQFF
TRBJ2-5,NA,TRBV11-2,TRBD2,TGTGCCAGCACCTATAGGGCGGGGGGGCAGACCCAGTACTTC,CASTYRAGGQTQYF
TRBJ1-1,NA,TRBV19,TRBD1,TGTGCCAGTAGCTCAAACAGGGGGCTGGTAGCTTTCTTT,CASSSNRGLVAFF
TRBJ1-1,NA,TRBV25-1,NA,TGTGCCAGCAGAGGACAGATTGAAGCTTTCTTT,CASRGQIEAFF
TRBJ2-7,NA,TRBV3-1/TRBV3-2,TRBD2,TGTGCCAGCAGGACTAGCGGACACTACGAGCAGTACTTC,CASRTSGHYEQYF
TRBJ2-5,NA,TRBV9,TRBD1,TGTGCCAGCAGCGGAGGACAGGGGAGAGAGACCCAGTACTTC,CASSGGQGRETQYF
TRBJ2-3,NA,TRBV28,NA,TGTGCCAGCATCCTCTCGGGTGCAGATACGCAGTATTTT,CASILSGADTQYF
TRBJ1-2,NA,TRBV18,NA,TGTGCCAGTTCGGACAGCAGGGCTCAGTATGGCTACACCTTC,CASSDSRAQYGYTF
TRBJ2-3,NA,TRBV24-1,NA,TGTGCCACCAGTGATGACGGGGACACAGATACGCAGTATTTT,CATSDDGDTDTQYF
TRBJ2-7,few,TRBV11-2,TRBD2,TGTGCCAGCAGCTCCCACCGGACTAGCGTAGCCTACGAGCAGTACTTC,CASSSHRTSVAYEQYF
TRBJ2-7,NA,TRBV28,NA,TGTGCCAGCAACCAGCGGTCCCCCTACGAGCAGTACTTC,CASNQRSPYEQYF
TRBJ2-2,NA,TRBV2,NA,TGTGCCAGCCTCAGCGACCGATGGATCGGGGAGCTGTTTTTT,CASLSDRWIGELFF
TRBJ2-1,NA,TRBV7-2,TRBD2,TGTGCCAGCAGCTTGGAAGCGGGAGTAGCCCCTGAGCAGTTCTTC,CASSLEAGVAPEQFF
TRBJ2-7,few,TRBV28,NA,TGTGCCAGCAGTGCGGTCTTCTACGAGCAGTACTTC,CASSAVFYEQYF